The next 12 T cell receptor beta chains were all read from a single sample in a study of blood T cell repertoires in COVID-19. Clones were read by immunoSEQ multiplex PCR, and TCRdb kept only the in-frame ones, dropping some. The table records some 220,000 clones, under 85% of them present only once. Sequenced: peripheral blood. These receptors were taken from a human donor in a cohort sampled during active COVID-19.

The V gene is TRBV9, the J gene TRBJ2-2, with 9 bases identical to TRBD2. The ends lost 5 bases at V and 3 bases at J; junction bases unmatched: 5. In germline, CDR1 is SGDLS, CDR2 YYNGEE. This CDR3 contains 15 residues. The CDR3 spells CASRLAGEYTGELFF. The CDR3 coding sequence is TGTGCCAGCAGACTAGCGGGTGAATACACCGGGGAGCTGTTTTTT.

The genes are TRBV14 and TRBJ2-6, with 8 bases lining up with TRBD2. Per germline, CDR1 SGHDN and CDR2 FVKESK. There are 18 residues in the CDR3. Germline trimming cut 0 bases from V and 3 bases from J; bases unmatched to any gene: 7. The CDR3 DNA sequence: TGTGCCAGCAGCCAAGATCCCTACCGGGAGGGTGGGGCCAACGTCCTGACTTTC. This gives the protein CASSQDPYREGGANVLTF.

The chain links TRBV19 to TRBJ2-7, with TRBD1 identical over 9 bases. CDR3 length: 14 amino acids. CDR1 is LNHDA and CDR2 is SQIVND in the germline V gene (reference sequence). V was clipped by 9 bases and J by 5 bases; unmatched bases: 11. DNA of the CDR3: TGTGCCAGCCGACCGAGGACAGGGGAGGACGAGCAGTACTTC. Protein: CASRPRTGEDEQYF.

The chain is built from TRBV10-3 and TRBJ2-1; D uncertain. This CDR3 contains 12 residues. Germline lookup yields CDR1 ENHRY and CDR2 SYGVKD. The V and J ends lost 4 bases and 7 bases respectively, with 8 bases between them. CDR3: CAISVSVNEQFF. Here the CDR3 DNA reads TGTGCCATCAGTGTCTCGGTGAATGAGCAGTTCTTC.

V gene TRBV7-2 combines with J gene TRBJ1-2, with D possibly TRBD1 on 5 matching bases. The ends were cut back, 5 bases at V and 8 bases at J, with 18 bases in the middle. Germline V gene sequence: CDR1 SGHTA, CDR2 FQGNSA. CDR3 size: 14 residues. The CDR3 sequence: CASSPREGFGGYTF. In nucleotides, the CDR3 is TGTGCCAGCAGCCCCAGGGAGGGGTTCGGAGGCTACACCTTC.

V gene TRBV10-2 combines with J gene TRBJ1-1; 7 bases align to TRBD1. The length of the CDR3 is 16 residues. The trim removed 8 bases at V and 5 bases at J, leaving 17 bases unmatched. The germline V gene has CDR1 WSHSY and CDR2 SAAADI. The CDR3 is CASENRDSSSRTEAFF. CDR3 coding DNA: TGCGCCAGCGAAAACCGGGACAGTAGCTCGAGAACTGAAGCTTTCTTT.

DNA for the CDR3: TGTGCCACCAGTGATTTACCAGGGATGAACACTGAAGCTTTCTTT. Its protein product is CATSDLPGMNTEAFF. The chain carries TRBV24-1 and TRBJ1-1, with D perhaps TRBD1 (5 bases). The CDR3 extends over 15 amino acids. Germline CDR1 is KGHDR and CDR2 is SFDVKD. The V end was cut by 1 base, the J end by 0 bases, with 8 bases between.

The chain carries TRBV6-4 and TRBJ2-3; TRBD2 agrees at 10 bases. The junction had 4 bases not matched to a gene; V was cut back by 6 bases and J by 4 bases. The CDR3 length is 14 residues. The V gene's germline CDR1 is MRHNA and CDR2 SNTAGT. CDR3 sequence: CASRPSGRADTQYF. DNA of the CDR3: TGTGCCAGCAGACCTAGCGGGAGAGCAGATACGCAGTATTTT.

The chain has TRBV11-2 and TRBJ1-4; 7 bases line up with TRBD1. With V trimmed by 4 bases and J by 4 bases, 6 bases remained unmatched. The germline V gene encodes CDR1 SGHAT and CDR2 FQNNGV. The CDR3 is 15 amino acids. As DNA, the CDR3 is TGTGCCAGCAGCTCAACCGGGACAGATAATGAAAAACTGTTTTTT. Translation: CASSSTGTDNEKLFF.

J is TRBJ2-5 and V is TRBV6-2 or TRBV6-3; D is possibly TRBD1 (5 bases). This CDR3 is 15 amino acids long. V was cut by 2 bases and J by 1 base, with 11 bases left in between. Germline CDR1 MNHEY, CDR2 SVGEGT. This CDR3 reads CASSYPLRGQETQYF. In DNA form, the CDR3 reads TGTGCCAGCAGTTACCCCCTTAGGGGCCAAGAGACCCAGTACTTC.

This sequence joins TRBV19 and TRBJ2-1; D is possibly TRBD2 (6 bases). The CDR3 sequence is 15 residues long. Germline V lookup: CDR1 LNHDA, CDR2 SQIVND (reference sequence). V lost 3 bases, J lost 5 bases, and 14 bases lay in between. This CDR3 reads CASSIPTRTNNEQFF. The CDR3 nucleotides are TGTGCCAGTAGTATCCCGACTAGGACTAACAATGAGCAGTTCTTC.

V and J are TRBV18 and TRBJ2-7; D remains unclear. Trimming left V 7 bases short and J 6 bases short, with 10 bases between. This CDR3 is built from 11 residues. Per the germline V gene, CDR1 is KGHSH and CDR2 is LQKENI. The CDR3 loop is CASFSNGEQYF. The CDR3 region has the DNA TGTGCCAGCTTTTCCAACGGCGAGCAGTACTTC.